A selection of T cell receptor beta chains follows, all from one sample in a study of blood T cell repertoires in COVID-19. The assay was immunoSEQ multiplex PCR, and TCRdb's table has in-frame clones only and misses some. The sample has some 330,000 clones; around 87% are singletons. Sequenced material: PBMCs or T cells enriched from blood (not recorded which). All receptors derive from a man aged 35-49 years in a cohort exposed to, infected with or recovered from COVID-19 (not recorded which). Both conserved end residues are part of each CDR3. A D gene is named only where the DNA matches it firmly. Clone sizes are given selectively: once, few, many, or a class where the clone is expanded.

d_call j_call v_call clone_size cdr3_aa cdr3_nt
. TRBJ1-5 TRBV3-1/TRBV3-2 . CASSQLNQPQHF TGTGCCAGCAGCCAATTAAATCAGCCCCAGCATTTT
TRBD1 TRBJ1-1 TRBV14 . CASSPRTGASTEAFF TGTGCCAGCAGCCCCCGGACAGGGGCTAGCACTGAAGCTTTCTTT
TRBD2 TRBJ2-3 TRBV5-1 . CASSLARGGPDTQYF TGCGCCAGCAGCTTGGCGCGGGGGGGGCCAGATACGCAGTATTTT
. TRBJ2-2 TRBV30 . CAWSQGTNTGELFF TGTGCCTGGAGTCAGGGGACGAACACCGGGGAGCTGTTTTTT
TRBD1 TRBJ2-5 TRBV27 . CASSLKYRGRETQYF TGTGCCAGCAGTTTAAAATACAGGGGACGAGAGACCCAGTACTTC
. TRBJ2-5 TRBV11-1 . CASSQRSPGTQYF TGTGCCAGCAGCCAGAGGTCCCCGGGGACCCAGTACTTC
. TRBJ1-5 TRBV6-5 . CASNRHDGGQPQHF TGTGCCAGCAACCGACATGACGGAGGTCAGCCCCAGCATTTT
. TRBJ2-5 TRBV3-1/TRBV3-2 . CASLGGQETQYF TGTGCCAGCCTCGGAGGCCAAGAGACCCAGTACTTC
TRBD1 TRBJ2-7 TRBV6-5 . CASSPGQDDYEQYF TGTGCCAGCAGTCCAGGACAGGATGACTACGAGCAGTACTTC
TRBD1 TRBJ2-2 TRBV18 . CASSPGTANTGELFF TGTGCCAGCTCACCCGGGACAGCGAACACCGGGGAGCTGTTTTTT
TRBD2 TRBJ2-3 TRBV10-3 . CAISDGAGGNTQYF TGTGCCATCAGTGACGGAGCGGGAGGGAATACGCAGTATTTT
TRBD2 TRBJ2-7 TRBV18 . CASSPESSGTTYEQYF TGTGCCAGCTCACCCGAATCTAGCGGTACTACCTACGAGCAGTACTTC
TRBD1 TRBJ2-6 TRBV5-8 . CASSGDSRSGANVLTF TGTGCCAGCAGCGGGGACAGCCGCTCTGGGGCCAACGTCCTGACTTTC
TRBD1 TRBJ1-1 TRBV5-1 . CASRQTGVTEAFF TGCGCCAGCAGACAGACAGGGGTTACTGAAGCTTTCTTT
. TRBJ1-1 TRBV9 few CASSVGGGRMNTEAFF TGTGCCAGCAGCGTAGGAGGAGGGCGCATGAACACTGAAGCTTTCTTT
. TRBJ2-5 TRBV7-2 once CASSSRGPKETQYF TGTGCCAGCAGCTCTCGGGGTCCGAAGGAGACCCAGTACTTC
. TRBJ2-5 TRBV5-1 . CASSLVSGSGETQYF TGCGCCAGCAGCTTGGTTTCCGGGAGTGGAGAGACCCAGTACTTC
. TRBJ2-3 TRBV24-1 . CATSDPYVGSTDTQYF TGTGCCACCAGTGACCCCTACGTCGGGAGCACAGATACGCAGTATTTT
TRBD2 TRBJ2-7 TRBV5-1 few CASASTQTSGNYEQYF TGCGCCAGCGCCTCAACTCAGACTAGCGGGAACTACGAGCAGTACTTC
TRBD1 TRBJ1-1 TRBV30 once CAWFRDRNTEAFF TGTGCCTGGTTCCGGGACAGGAACACTGAAGCTTTCTTT
. TRBJ1-1 TRBV5-1 . CASRTGTEAFF TGCGCCAGCAGAACTGGCACTGAAGCTTTCTTT
. TRBJ2-1 TRBV7-8 . CASSLFPAAYNEQFF TGTGCCAGCAGCTTATTTCCAGCGGCCTACAATGAGCAGTTCTTC
TRBD2 TRBJ2-1 TRBV3-1/TRBV3-2 . CASSGDLAGLNRGQFF TGTGCCAGCAGCGGGGACCTAGCGGGGCTAAATCGTGGGCAGTTCTTC
. TRBJ1-2 TRBV27 . CASSKIGGLYGYTF TGTGCCAGCAGCAAGATCGGGGGGCTCTATGGCTACACCTTC
TRBD1 TRBJ1-2 TRBV7-9 . CASSLGGQGSYGYTF TGTGCCAGCAGCTTGGGGGGACAGGGTAGCTATGGCTACACCTTC
. TRBJ1-1 TRBV3-1/TRBV3-2 . CATSGTMGSEAFF TGTGCCACATCCGGGACAATGGGATCTGAAGCTTTCTTT
. TRBJ1-3 TRBV9 . CASSAHRAGNTIYF TGTGCCAGCAGCGCCCACAGGGCTGGAAACACCATATATTTT
. TRBJ1-1 TRBV19 . CACQTGFKAFF TGTGCCTGTCAAACAGGGTTCAAAGCTTTCTTT
. TRBJ2-7 TRBV5-1 . CASSLAPSAGETYEQYF TGCGCCAGCAGCTTGGCCCCATCGGCAGGGGAGACCTACGAGCAGTACTTC
. TRBJ2-1 TRBV7-7 . CASSLGDGRVNEQFF TGTGCCAGCAGCTTAGGAGACGGGAGAGTCAATGAGCAGTTCTTC
. TRBJ1-5 TRBV27 . CASSRDIPYSNQPQHF TGTGCCAGCAGCCGGGACATACCGTATAGCAATCAGCCCCAGCATTTT
. TRBJ2-2 TRBV7-8 . CASSLINTGELFF TGTGCCAGCAGCTTAATAAACACCGGGGAGCTGTTTTTT
. TRBJ1-1 TRBV18 once CASSPATGTYTEAFF TGTGCCAGCTCACCGGCAACAGGTACTTACACTGAAGCTTTCTTT
TRBD2 TRBJ2-1 TRBV9 once CASRPSGRPDNEQFF TGTGCCAGCAGACCCAGCGGGAGGCCCGACAATGAGCAGTTCTTC
. TRBJ1-3 TRBV3-1/TRBV3-2 few CASSIQGSGNTIYF TGTGCCAGCAGCATACAGGGCTCTGGAAACACCATATATTTT
TRBD1 TRBJ1-2 TRBV19 . CATYGTGPYGYTF TGTGCCACCTACGGGACAGGGCCCTATGGCTACACCTTC
. TRBJ2-7 TRBV28 . CASRTQGYEQYF TGTGCCAGCAGAACACAGGGCTACGAGCAGTACTTC
TRBD2 TRBJ2-1 TRBV5-1 . CASSLGSGRNYNEQFF TGCGCCAGCAGCTTGGGTAGCGGGAGGAACTACAATGAGCAGTTCTTC
TRBD2 TRBJ2-7 TRBV11-1 . CASSSGLEYEQYF TGTGCCAGCAGCTCGGGACTAGAGTACGAGCAGTACTTC
. TRBJ2-3 TRBV2 . CASSEMAGGSTDTQYF TGTGCCAGCAGTGAAATGGCTGGCGGGAGCACAGATACGCAGTATTTT
TRBD2 TRBJ2-1 TRBV30 . CAWNSGGPYNEQFF TGTGCCTGGAATAGCGGGGGCCCCTACAATGAGCAGTTCTTC
TRBD1 TRBJ1-5 TRBV28 . CASSTGQGRQPQHF TGTGCCAGCAGTACGGGACAGGGTCGACAGCCCCAGCATTTT
TRBD2 TRBJ2-7 TRBV6-4 . CASSAASGRYEQYF TGTGCCAGCAGTGCCGCTAGCGGGAGGTACGAGCAGTACTTC
. TRBJ2-7 TRBV18 . CASSVTAYEQYF TGTGCCAGCTCAGTTACGGCCTACGAGCAGTACTTC
. TRBJ1-1 TRBV30 . CAWSRGTTEAFF TGTGCCTGGAGTCGGGGTACCACTGAAGCTTTCTTT
. TRBJ2-3 TRBV3-1/TRBV3-2 . CASSTGDAGAQYF TGTGCCAGCAGCACGGGGGACGCCGGTGCGCAGTATTTT
TRBD2 TRBJ2-3 TRBV28 . CASSSPLGSGSTDTQYF TGTGCCAGCAGTTCCCCTCTGGGTAGCGGGAGCACAGATACGCAGTATTTT
. TRBJ1-2 TRBV27 few CASSLRRTANYGYTF TGTGCCAGCAGTTTAAGACGGACAGCTAACTATGGCTACACCTTC
TRBD1 TRBJ1-5 TRBV16 . CASSLADRGGRNQPQHF TGTGCCAGCAGCCTAGCCGACAGGGGAGGTCGCAATCAGCCCCAGCATTTT